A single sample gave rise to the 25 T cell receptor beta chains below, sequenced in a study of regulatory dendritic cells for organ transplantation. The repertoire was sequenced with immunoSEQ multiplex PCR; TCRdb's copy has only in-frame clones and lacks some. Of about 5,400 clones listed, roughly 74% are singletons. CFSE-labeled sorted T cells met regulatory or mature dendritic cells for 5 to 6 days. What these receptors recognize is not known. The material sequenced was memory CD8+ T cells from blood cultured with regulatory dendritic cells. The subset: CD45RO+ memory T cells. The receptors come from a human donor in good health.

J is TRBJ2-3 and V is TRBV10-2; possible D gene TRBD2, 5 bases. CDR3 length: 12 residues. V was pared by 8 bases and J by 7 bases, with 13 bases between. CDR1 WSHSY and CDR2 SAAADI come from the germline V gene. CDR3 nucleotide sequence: TGCGCCAGCGAAACGGGAAAGAATACGCAGTATTTT. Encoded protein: CASETGKNTQYF.

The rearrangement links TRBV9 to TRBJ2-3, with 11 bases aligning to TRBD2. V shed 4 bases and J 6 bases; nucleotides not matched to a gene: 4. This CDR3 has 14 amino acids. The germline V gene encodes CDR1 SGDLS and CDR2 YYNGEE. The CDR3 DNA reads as TGTGCCAGCAGCATTAGCGGGAGGGCCGATACGCAGTATTTT. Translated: CASSISGRADTQYF.

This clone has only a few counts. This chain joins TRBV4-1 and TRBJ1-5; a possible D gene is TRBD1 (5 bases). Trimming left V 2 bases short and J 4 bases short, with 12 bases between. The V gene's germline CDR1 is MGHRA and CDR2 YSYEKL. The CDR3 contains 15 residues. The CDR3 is CASSQTRQSNQPQHF. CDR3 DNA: TGCGCCAGCAGCCAAACAAGACAGTCTAATCAGCCCCAGCATTTT.

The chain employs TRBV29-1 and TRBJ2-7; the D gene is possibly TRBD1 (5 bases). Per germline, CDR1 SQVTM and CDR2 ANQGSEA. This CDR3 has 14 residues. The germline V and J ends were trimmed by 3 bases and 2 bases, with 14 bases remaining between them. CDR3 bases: TGCAGCGTTGAGGGTTCTAGGGGTACCTACGAGCAGTACTTC. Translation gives CSVEGSRGTYEQYF.

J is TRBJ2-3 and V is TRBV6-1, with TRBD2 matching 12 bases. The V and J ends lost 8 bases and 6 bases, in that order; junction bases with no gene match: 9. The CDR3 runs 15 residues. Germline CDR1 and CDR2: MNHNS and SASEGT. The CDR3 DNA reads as TGTGCCAGCTTGAGTGGGCTAGCGGGAGGGGATACGCAGTATTTT. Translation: CASLSGLAGGDTQYF.

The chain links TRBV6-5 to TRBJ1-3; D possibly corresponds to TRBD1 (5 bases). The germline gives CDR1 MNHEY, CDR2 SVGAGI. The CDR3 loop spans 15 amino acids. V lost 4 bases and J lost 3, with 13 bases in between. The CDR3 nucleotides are TGTGCCAGCAGTTCAACGGGACTGGATGGAAACACCATATATTTT. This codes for CASSSTGLDGNTIYF.

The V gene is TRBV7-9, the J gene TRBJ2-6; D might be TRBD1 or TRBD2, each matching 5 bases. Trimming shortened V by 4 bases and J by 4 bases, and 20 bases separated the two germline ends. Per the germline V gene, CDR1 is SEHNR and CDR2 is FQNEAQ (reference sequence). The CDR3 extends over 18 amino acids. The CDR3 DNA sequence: TGTGCCAGCAGCTCCAAGGGGACCCTAACCGGGGGGGCCAACGTCCTGACTTTC. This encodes CASSSKGTLTGGANVLTF.

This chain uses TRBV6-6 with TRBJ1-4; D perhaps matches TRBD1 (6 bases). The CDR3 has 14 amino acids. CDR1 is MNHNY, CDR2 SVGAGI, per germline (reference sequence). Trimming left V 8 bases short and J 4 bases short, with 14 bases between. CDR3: CASDLTGNNEKLFF. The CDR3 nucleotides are TGTGCCAGCGACCTTACAGGGAATAATGAAAAACTGTTTTTT.

The CDR3, as DNA: TGCGCCAGCAGCCAAGATTTTTGGGGAAAGTCACCCCTCCACTTT. Amino acids: CASSQDFWGKSPLHF. This chain connects TRBV4-3 to TRBJ1-6; D call uncertain. The CDR3 consists of 15 residues. Germline CDR1 is LGHNA and CDR2 is YSLEER. Trimming took 0 bases from V and 10 from J, leaving 13 bases between them.

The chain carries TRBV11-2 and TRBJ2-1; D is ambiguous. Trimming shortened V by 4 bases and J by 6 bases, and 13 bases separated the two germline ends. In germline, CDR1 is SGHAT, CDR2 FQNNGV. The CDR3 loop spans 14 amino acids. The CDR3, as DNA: TGTGCCAGCAGCTCTATGACCGCTTTCAATGAGCAGTTCTTC. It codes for CASSSMTAFNEQFF.

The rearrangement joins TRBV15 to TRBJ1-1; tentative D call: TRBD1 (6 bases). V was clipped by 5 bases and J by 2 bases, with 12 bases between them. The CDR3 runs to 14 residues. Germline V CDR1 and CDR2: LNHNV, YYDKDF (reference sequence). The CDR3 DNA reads TGTGCCACCAGCGGATACAGGGATAACACTGAAGCTTTCTTT. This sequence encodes CATSGYRDNTEAFF.

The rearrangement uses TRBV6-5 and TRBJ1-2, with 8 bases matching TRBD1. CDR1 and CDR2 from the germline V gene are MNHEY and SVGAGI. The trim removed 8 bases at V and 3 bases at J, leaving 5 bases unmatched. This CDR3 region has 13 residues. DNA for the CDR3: TGTGCCAGCTCCGTGACAGGGGACTATGGCTACACCTTC. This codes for CASSVTGDYGYTF.

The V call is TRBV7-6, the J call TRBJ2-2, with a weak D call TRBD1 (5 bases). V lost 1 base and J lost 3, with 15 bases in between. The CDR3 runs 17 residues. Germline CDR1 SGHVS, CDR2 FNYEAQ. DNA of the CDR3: TGTGCCAGCAGCTTAGATAGGGGCGCGTGGGACACCGGGGAGCTGTTTTTT. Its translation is CASSLDRGAWDTGELFF.

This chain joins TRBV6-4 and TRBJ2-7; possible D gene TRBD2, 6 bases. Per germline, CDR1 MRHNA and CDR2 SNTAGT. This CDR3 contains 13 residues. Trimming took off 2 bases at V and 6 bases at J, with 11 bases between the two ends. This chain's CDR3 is CASSDRDGGEQYF. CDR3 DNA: TGTGCCAGCAGTGACCGGGACGGGGGCGAGCAGTACTTC.

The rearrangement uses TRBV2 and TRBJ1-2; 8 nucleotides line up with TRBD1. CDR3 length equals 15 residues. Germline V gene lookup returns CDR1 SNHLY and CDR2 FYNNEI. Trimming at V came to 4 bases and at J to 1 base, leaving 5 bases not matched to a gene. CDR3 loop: CASSGWTGLNYGYTF. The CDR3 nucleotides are TGTGCCAGCAGTGGATGGACAGGGCTTAACTATGGCTACACCTTC.

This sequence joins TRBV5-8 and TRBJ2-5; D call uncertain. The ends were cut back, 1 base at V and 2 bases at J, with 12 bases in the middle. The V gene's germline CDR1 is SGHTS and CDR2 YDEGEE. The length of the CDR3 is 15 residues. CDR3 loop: CASSLLLGRQETQYF. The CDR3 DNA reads TGTGCCAGCAGCTTGCTGCTGGGTCGACAAGAGACCCAGTACTTC.

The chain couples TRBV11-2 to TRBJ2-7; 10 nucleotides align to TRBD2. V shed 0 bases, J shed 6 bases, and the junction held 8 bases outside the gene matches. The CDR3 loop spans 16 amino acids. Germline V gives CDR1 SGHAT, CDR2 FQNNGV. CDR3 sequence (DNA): TGTGCCAGCAGCTTAGATGCAGCGGGGGGGCCGGTCGAGCAGTACTTC. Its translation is CASSLDAAGGPVEQYF.

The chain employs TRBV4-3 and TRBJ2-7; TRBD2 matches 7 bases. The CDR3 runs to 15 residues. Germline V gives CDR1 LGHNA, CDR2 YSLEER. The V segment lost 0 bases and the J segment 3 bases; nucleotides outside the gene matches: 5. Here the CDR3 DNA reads TGCGCCAGCAGCCAAGAATTCGGCGGGAGCTACGAGCAGTACTTC. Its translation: CASSQEFGGSYEQYF.

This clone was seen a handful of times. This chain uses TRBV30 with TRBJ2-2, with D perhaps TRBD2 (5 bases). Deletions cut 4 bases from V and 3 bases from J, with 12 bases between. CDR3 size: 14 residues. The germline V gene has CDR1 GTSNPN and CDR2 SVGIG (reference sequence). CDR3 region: CAWKGPGDTGELFF. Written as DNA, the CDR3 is TGTGCCTGGAAGGGTCCCGGGGACACCGGGGAGCTGTTTTTT.

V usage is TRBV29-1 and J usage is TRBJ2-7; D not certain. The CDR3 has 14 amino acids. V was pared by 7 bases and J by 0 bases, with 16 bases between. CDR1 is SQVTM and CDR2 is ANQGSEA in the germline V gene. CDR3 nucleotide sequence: TGCAGCGCCACGGTCATAGGGCGCTCCTACGAGCAGTACTTC. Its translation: CSATVIGRSYEQYF.

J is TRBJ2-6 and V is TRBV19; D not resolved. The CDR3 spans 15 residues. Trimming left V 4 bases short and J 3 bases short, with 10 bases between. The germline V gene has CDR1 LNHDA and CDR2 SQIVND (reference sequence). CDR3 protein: CASSTAVDGANVLTF. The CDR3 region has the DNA TGTGCCAGTAGTACTGCGGTGGATGGGGCCAACGTCCTGACTTTC.

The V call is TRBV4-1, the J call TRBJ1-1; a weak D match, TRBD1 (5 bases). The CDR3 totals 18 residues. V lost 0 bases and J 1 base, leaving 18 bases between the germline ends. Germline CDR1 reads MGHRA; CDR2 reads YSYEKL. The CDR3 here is CASSQDLFVGHPNTEAFF. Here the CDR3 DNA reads TGCGCCAGCAGCCAAGATTTATTTGTAGGACACCCGAACACTGAAGCTTTCTTT.

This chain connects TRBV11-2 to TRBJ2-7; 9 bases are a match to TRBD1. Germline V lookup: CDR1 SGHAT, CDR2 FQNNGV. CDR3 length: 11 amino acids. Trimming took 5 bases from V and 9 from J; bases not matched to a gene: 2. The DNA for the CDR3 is TGTGCCAGCAGCGACAGGGGGGTGCAGTACTTC. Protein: CASSDRGVQYF.

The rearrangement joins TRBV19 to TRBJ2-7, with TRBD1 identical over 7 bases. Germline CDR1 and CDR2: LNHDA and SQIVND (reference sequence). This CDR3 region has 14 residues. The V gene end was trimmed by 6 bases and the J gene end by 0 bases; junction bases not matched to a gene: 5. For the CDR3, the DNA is TGTGCCAGTAGCACCGGGACAGTCTCCTACGAGCAGTACTTC. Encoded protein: CASSTGTVSYEQYF.

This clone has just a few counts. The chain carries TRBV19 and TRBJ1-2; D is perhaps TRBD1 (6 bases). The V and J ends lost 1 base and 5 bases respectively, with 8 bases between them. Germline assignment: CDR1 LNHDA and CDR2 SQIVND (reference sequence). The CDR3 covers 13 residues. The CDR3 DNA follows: TGTGCCAGTAGTATAGTCACAGGGTATGGCTACACCTTC. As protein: CASSIVTGYGYTF.